The 30 T cell receptor beta chains reported below all come from one sample, sequenced in a study of cytotoxic CD8 clonotypes in ibrutinib-treated CLL (dated by TCRdb to the early 2020s). Library method: the immunoSEQ multiplex PCR assay. As stored in TCRdb, this immuneACCESS dataset retains in-frame rearrangements with V and J assigned. A fraction of the clones does not appear; measured against another copy, unresolved V genes explain less than half of the discrepancy, and the remainder lacks a known reason. This sample gives about 150,000 clones in total; about 75% of them show up just once. The ten biggest clones cover approximately 5.1% of the sample. The time point label for this specimen denotes: roughly 23 months on ibrutinib. The sample was PBMCs, taken after 24 months of ibrutinib treatment. Receptors originate from a human donor with chronic lymphocytic leukemia.

CDR3 sequence (DNA): TGTGCCAGTAGTATGGGGTCGGGGCTCCCCTACGAGCAGTACTTC. Amino acids: CASSMGSGLPYEQYF. This chain uses TRBV19 with TRBJ2-7, with D perhaps given as TRBD1 or TRBD2 (5 bases each). This CDR3 comprises 15 residues. Germline-derived CDR1 and CDR2 are LNHDA and SQIVND (reference sequence). Deletions cut 3 bases from V and 2 bases from J, with 14 bases between.

V usage is TRBV18 and J usage is TRBJ2-2; D may be TRBD1 (5 bases). V was pared by 5 bases and J by 5 bases, with 18 bases between. This CDR3 contains 16 residues. Germline V gene lookup returns CDR1 KGHSH and CDR2 LQKENI. The CDR3 DNA sequence: TGTGCCAGCTCATCGGCCGACAGTGGTGGAACCGGGGAGCTGTTTTTT. It specifies CASSSADSGGTGELFF.

The chain joins TRBV18 to TRBJ2-7; TRBD1 aligns across 9 bases. The CDR3 loop spans 15 amino acids. Germline V lookup: CDR1 KGHSH, CDR2 LQKENI. The trim removed 3 bases at V and 3 bases at J, leaving 6 bases unmatched. The CDR3 sequence: CASSPGQGKLYEQYF. Written as DNA, the CDR3 is TGTGCCAGCTCACCCGGACAGGGGAAGCTCTACGAGCAGTACTTC.

V gene TRBV6-5 combines with J gene TRBJ2-7; D assignment may be TRBD1 or TRBD2 (5 bases each). CDR1 and CDR2 from the germline V gene are MNHEY and SVGAGI. The CDR3 is 14 amino acids. V was shortened by 2 bases and J by 2 bases, with 10 bases between the two germline ends. The CDR3 loop reads CASSYGTGPYEQYF. As DNA, the CDR3 is TGTGCCAGCAGTTACGGGACGGGGCCCTACGAGCAGTACTTC.

Only one count was recorded for this clone. The chain employs TRBV28 and TRBJ1-1, with D possibly matching TRBD1 (5 bases). V was shortened by 5 bases and J by 11 bases, with 15 bases between the two germline ends. The CDR3 runs to 12 residues. The germline gives CDR1 MDHEN, CDR2 SYDVKM. In DNA, the CDR3 is TGTGCCAGCAGTCCGGGGACGGCCGTGGCTTTCTTT. This translates into CASSPGTAVAFF.

Concerning this clone itself: Being one base from a much bigger clone, this may be a read error. This rearrangement joins TRBV7-2 to TRBJ2-5; D is uncertain. CDR1 and CDR2 from the germline V gene are SGHTA and FQGNSA. Trimming removed 6 bases from V and 1 base from J, with 3 bases in between. There are 11 residues in the CDR3. DNA of the CDR3: TGTGCCAGCAGGCCCCAAGAGACCCAGTACTTC. It specifies CASRPQETQYF.

This clone was observed a handful of times. The chain couples TRBV27 to TRBJ1-1; D gene unclear. Trimming stripped 2 bases from V and 11 bases from J, with 15 bases between. The germline gives CDR1 MNHEY, CDR2 SMNVEV (reference sequence). The length of the CDR3 is 13 residues. CDR3 DNA sequence: TGTGCCAGCAGTTTACGAAAGGGTATGAATGCTTTCTTT. Protein sequence: CASSLRKGMNAFF.

The chain carries TRBV9 and TRBJ1-1; D is unclear. The CDR3 covers 15 residues. Germline V lookup: CDR1 SGDLS, CDR2 YYNGEE. V lost 0 bases and J lost 6, with 15 bases in between. CDR3 DNA sequence: TGTGCCAGCAGCGTAGCGGGCAGCCTTGACCCTGAAGCTTTCTTT. Encoded protein: CASSVAGSLDPEAFF.

CDR3 DNA sequence: TGCGCCAGCAGCCGGGCGGGGTTGCCCTCTGGGGCCAACGTCCTGACTTTC. Residues: CASSRAGLPSGANVLTF. This sequence joins TRBV5-1 and TRBJ2-6; perhaps TRBD2 as D (6 bases). V gave up 4 bases and J gave up 0 bases, with 14 bases separating them. This CDR3 contains 17 residues. Germline V gives CDR1 SGHRS, CDR2 YFSETQ. Drawing the rest from reference TRBV5-1 and TRBJ2-6, the complete variable domain is KAGVTQTPRYLIKTRGQQVTLSCSPISGHRSVSWYQQTPGQGLQFLFEYFSETQRNKGNFPGRFSGRQFSNSRSEMNVSTLELGDSALYLCASSRAGLPSGANVLTFGAGSRLTVL.

The chain is built from TRBV10-3 and TRBJ2-3; 7 bases match TRBD1. Germline V lookup: CDR1 ENHRY, CDR2 SYGVKD. The CDR3 length is 14 residues. V was pared by 7 bases and J by 2 bases, with 6 bases of the junction left unmatched. The CDR3 nucleotides read TGTGCCATCACCCGGACAGGAGACACAGATACGCAGTATTTT. Translation: CAITRTGDTDTQYF.

V gene TRBV14 combines with J gene TRBJ2-7; D is perhaps TRBD2 (6 bases). The CDR3 is 13 amino acids. The V and J ends lost 4 bases and 6 bases respectively, with 13 bases between them. The germline gives CDR1 SGHDN, CDR2 FVKESK. The CDR3 is CASSPQGGGEQYF. The CDR3 region has the DNA TGTGCCAGCAGCCCTCAGGGAGGCGGCGAGCAGTACTTC.

The genes are TRBV29-1 and TRBJ1-1, with D hard to call. With 6 bases removed from V and 8 bases from J, the gap between germline ends came to 16 bases. The CDR3 extends over 12 amino acids. The V gene's germline CDR1 is SQVTM and CDR2 ANQGSEA. The CDR3 here is CSVGPRGREAFF. DNA of the CDR3: TGCAGCGTCGGCCCCCGTGGGAGGGAAGCTTTCTTT.

This clone was picked up many times. The chain joins TRBV7-9 to TRBJ1-4; TRBD1 matches 7 bases. Germline trimming cut 5 bases from V and 2 bases from J; bases unmatched to any gene: 2. The CDR3 has 14 amino acids. Germline CDR1 is SEHNR and CDR2 is FQNEAQ (reference sequence). The CDR3 nucleotides read TGTGCCAGCAGCCAGGGGGGGACTAATGAAAAACTGTTTTTT. Its translation: CASSQGGTNEKLFF.

The chain links TRBV7-9 to TRBJ2-1; D ambiguous. V was trimmed by 5 bases and J by 8 bases, leaving 13 bases between them. The V gene's germline CDR1 is SEHNR and CDR2 FQNEAQ (reference sequence). This CDR3 region has 13 residues. The CDR3 sequence: CASSDRTRYEQFF. CDR3 sequence (DNA): TGTGCCAGCAGCGACCGGACCCGTTATGAGCAGTTCTTC.

The chain has TRBV5-6 and TRBJ2-4; no firm D call. Trimming cost V 4 bases and J 7 bases, with 12 bases left between them. This CDR3 spans 13 amino acids. Per the germline V gene, CDR1 is SGHDT and CDR2 is YYEEEE. The CDR3 DNA follows: TGTGCCAGCAGCCCCGGGCCTCGTAACATTCAGTACTTC. Encoded protein: CASSPGPRNIQYF. The full variable domain, with the rest looked up from reference TRBV5-6 and TRBJ2-4, is DAGVTQSPTHLIKTRGQQVTLRCSPKSGHDTVSWYQQALGQGPQFIFQYYEEEERQRGNFPDRFSGHQFPNYSSELNVNALLLGDSALYLCASSPGPRNIQYFGAGTRLSVL.

This chain uses TRBV7-9 with TRBJ2-5, with D possibly matching TRBD1 (5 bases). CDR1 and CDR2 from the germline V gene are SEHNR and FQNEAQ (reference sequence). Trimming took off 0 bases at V and 7 bases at J, with 15 bases between the two ends. The CDR3 has 15 amino acids. CDR3 loop: CASSLAVGRQGTQYF. The DNA of the CDR3 is TGTGCCAGCAGCTTAGCGGTGGGCAGGCAGGGGACCCAGTACTTC.

V is TRBV19 and J is TRBJ2-1; 8 bases fit TRBD2. The CDR3 is 13 amino acids. From germline, CDR1 is LNHDA and CDR2 SQIVND (reference sequence). Trimming removed 6 bases from V and 12 bases from J; junction bases left unmatched: 10. This chain's CDR3 is CASSPGTRIRQFF. The DNA for the CDR3 is TGTGCCAGTAGCCCCGGGACTAGAATACGGCAGTTCTTC.

The chain joins TRBV11-1 to TRBJ2-3; D not resolved. Per the germline V gene, CDR1 is SGHAT and CDR2 is FQDESV (reference sequence). The CDR3 totals 16 residues. Trimming cost V 1 base and J 2 bases, with 13 bases left between them. The DNA for the CDR3 is TGTGCCAGCAGCTTAGAGGGCGGCCGGACCACAGATACGCAGTATTTT. This sequence encodes CASSLEGGRTTDTQYF. Complete variable domain (other parts from reference TRBV11-1 and TRBJ2-3): EAEVAQSPRYKITEKSQAVAFWCDPISGHATLYWYRQILGQGPELLVQFQDESVVDDSQLPKDRFSAERLKGVDSTLKIQPAELGDSAMYLCASSLEGGRTTDTQYFGPGTRLTVL.

The chain links TRBV28 to TRBJ2-7; 10 positions match TRBD2. Per the germline V gene, CDR1 is MDHEN and CDR2 is SYDVKM. The CDR3 has 15 residues. J gave up 6 bases and V 3 bases, and 8 bases lay outside the gene matches. CDR3 sequence (DNA): TGTGCCAGCAGTTTTAGGGCTAGCGGGAGTGGCGAGCAGTACTTC. Protein sequence: CASSFRASGSGEQYF.

This chain connects TRBV30 to TRBJ2-5, with 7 bases that match TRBD1. Germline loops: CDR1 GTSNPN, CDR2 SVGIG (reference sequence). Germline trimming cut 1 base from V and 1 base from J; bases unmatched to any gene: 9. CDR3 length: 16 amino acids. CDR3 loop: CAWSDPGQPVQETQYF. CDR3 bases: TGTGCCTGGAGTGACCCGGGACAGCCAGTCCAAGAGACCCAGTACTTC.

V usage is TRBV5-1 and J usage is TRBJ2-7, with 9 bases that match TRBD1. Trimming cost V 4 bases and J 6 bases; bases outside gene matches: 5. The CDR3 loop spans 13 amino acids. The V gene's germline CDR1 is SGHRS and CDR2 YFSETQ. The CDR3 region has the DNA TGCGCCAGCAGCCGGGGACAGGGTACCGAGCAGTACTTC. Protein: CASSRGQGTEQYF.

The chain combines TRBV14 with TRBJ2-5; D gene unclear. Germline V CDR1 and CDR2: SGHDN, FVKESK. Between the trimmed V and J ends, which lost 1 base and 2 bases, there was a span of 11 bases. The CDR3 is 15 residues long. CDR3: CASSQGPAQQETQYF. CDR3 nucleotide sequence: TGTGCCAGCAGCCAAGGGCCCGCCCAGCAAGAGACCCAGTACTTC.

This chain connects TRBV5-1 to TRBJ2-3; 7 bases fit TRBD1. CDR3 length: 18 residues. CDR1 SGHRS and CDR2 YFSETQ come from the germline V gene. V lost 0 bases, J lost 5 bases, and 15 bases stayed unmatched. The CDR3 reads CASSLEWSGGNLEDTQYF. CDR3 in DNA: TGCGCCAGCAGCTTGGAATGGTCAGGGGGTAATTTGGAAGATACGCAGTATTTT. Variable domain in full (rest from reference TRBV5-1 and TRBJ2-3): KAGVTQTPRYLIKTRGQQVTLSCSPISGHRSVSWYQQTPGQGLQFLFEYFSETQRNKGNFPGRFSGRQFSNSRSEMNVSTLELGDSALYLCASSLEWSGGNLEDTQYFGPGTRLTVL.

The gene calls are TRBV30 and TRBJ2-2; D unclear. The CDR3 consists of 14 residues. V was trimmed by 0 bases and J by 2 bases, leaving 7 bases between them. Per germline, CDR1 GTSNPN and CDR2 SVGIG (reference sequence). CDR3 amino acids: CAWSVGPNTGELFF. CDR3 sequence (DNA): TGTGCCTGGAGTGTAGGCCCTAACACCGGGGAGCTGTTTTTT.

V gene TRBV27 combines with J gene TRBJ2-1; 12 bases align to TRBD2. This CDR3 spans 17 amino acids. Germline assignment: CDR1 MNHEY and CDR2 SMNVEV (reference sequence). The V and J ends lost 6 bases and 3 bases, in that order; junction bases with no gene match: 9. The CDR3 reads CASSMGPGLAGYNEQFF. In DNA, the CDR3 is TGTGCCAGCAGCATGGGACCGGGACTAGCGGGCTACAATGAGCAGTTCTTC.

The CDR3 loop is CASRTRTGITNYGYTF. In DNA form, the CDR3 reads TGTGCCAGCAGGACCAGGACAGGAATCACTAACTATGGCTACACCTTC. The V gene is TRBV28, the J gene TRBJ1-2; 7 bases agree with TRBD1. Per the germline V gene, CDR1 is MDHEN and CDR2 is SYDVKM. The CDR3 spans 16 residues. V dropped 6 bases and J dropped 0; count of bases not matched to a gene: 10.

The chain links TRBV10-3 to TRBJ2-5; D is perhaps TRBD1 or TRBD2 (5 bases each). CDR1 is ENHRY, CDR2 SYGVKD, per germline. V was trimmed by 4 bases and J by 1 base, leaving 7 bases between them. This CDR3 has 13 residues. CDR3 in amino acids: CAISGGAQETQYF. In nucleotides, the CDR3 is TGTGCCATCAGTGGAGGGGCCCAAGAGACCCAGTACTTC.

V usage is TRBV9 and J usage is TRBJ2-1, with TRBD1 matching 10 bases. The V gene's germline CDR1 is SGDLS and CDR2 YYNGEE. V gave up 3 bases and J gave up 2 bases; unmatched junction bases: 11. This CDR3 region has 18 residues. CDR3 sequence reads: CASSDPTWGTGAYNEQFF. In DNA form, the CDR3 reads TGTGCCAGCAGCGACCCAACTTGGGGGACAGGGGCCTACAATGAGCAGTTCTTC. Combining the CDR3 with reference TRBV9 and TRBJ2-1 gives the whole variable domain DSGVTQTPKHLITATGQRVTLRCSPRSGDLSVYWYQQSLDQGLQFLIQYYNGEERAKGNILERFSAQQFPDLHSELNLSSLELGDSALYFCASSDPTWGTGAYNEQFFGPGTRLTVL.

In its sample, this clone was seen a few times. This chain links TRBV27 with TRBJ2-3, with a possible D match to TRBD2 (6 bases). V was pared by 8 bases and J by 1 base, with 10 bases between. The CDR3 has 13 residues. The germline V gene has CDR1 MNHEY and CDR2 SMNVEV (reference sequence). CDR3 nucleotides: TGTGCCAGCGGAGGGTGGGGCACAGATACGCAGTATTTT. Translation: CASGGWGTDTQYF.

The rearrangement joins TRBV4-3 to TRBJ2-3, with D possibly TRBD2 on 6 matching bases. This CDR3 has 15 residues. The germline V and J ends were trimmed by 1 base and 6 bases, with 14 bases remaining between them. Per germline, CDR1 LGHNA and CDR2 YSLEER. CDR3 nucleotides: TGCGCCAGCAGCCAAGGTGGGGATGGGAGGGATACGCAGTATTTT. Protein: CASSQGGDGRDTQYF.